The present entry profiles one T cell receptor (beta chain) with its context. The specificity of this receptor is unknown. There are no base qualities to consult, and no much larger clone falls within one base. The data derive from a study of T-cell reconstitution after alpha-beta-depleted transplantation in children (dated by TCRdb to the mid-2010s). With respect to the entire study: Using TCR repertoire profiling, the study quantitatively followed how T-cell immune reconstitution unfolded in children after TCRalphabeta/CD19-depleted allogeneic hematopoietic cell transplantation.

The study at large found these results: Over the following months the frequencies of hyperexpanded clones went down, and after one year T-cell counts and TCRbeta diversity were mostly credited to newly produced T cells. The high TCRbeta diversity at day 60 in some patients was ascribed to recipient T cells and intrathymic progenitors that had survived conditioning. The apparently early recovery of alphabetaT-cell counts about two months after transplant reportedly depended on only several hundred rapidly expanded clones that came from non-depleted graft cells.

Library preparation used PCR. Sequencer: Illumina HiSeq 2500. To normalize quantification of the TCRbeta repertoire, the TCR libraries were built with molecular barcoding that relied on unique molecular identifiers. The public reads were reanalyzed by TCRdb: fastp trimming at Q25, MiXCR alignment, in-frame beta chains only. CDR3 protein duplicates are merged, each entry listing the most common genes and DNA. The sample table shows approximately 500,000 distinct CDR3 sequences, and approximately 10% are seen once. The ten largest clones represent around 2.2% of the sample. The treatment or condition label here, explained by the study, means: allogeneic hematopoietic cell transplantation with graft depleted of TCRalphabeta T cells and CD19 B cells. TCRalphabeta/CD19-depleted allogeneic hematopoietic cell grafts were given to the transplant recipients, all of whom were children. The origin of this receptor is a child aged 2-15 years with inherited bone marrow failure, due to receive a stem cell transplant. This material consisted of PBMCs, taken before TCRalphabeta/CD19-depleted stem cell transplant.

The CDR3 reads as follows: CSARETTGYSYEQYF. Here is the DNA: TGCAGTGCTAGAGAGACGACAGGGTATAGCTACGAGCAGTACTTC. The chain couples TRBV20-1 to TRBJ2-7; 7 middle bases align to TRBD1. The V end gives up 0 bases and the J end 3 bases, leaving 8 bases in the junction not matched to a gene. The CDR3 runs 15 residues from the cysteine to the phenylalanine. The read is trimmed to its CDR3 DNA, 45 bases read in frame from base 1. Via the germline V gene (reference sequence), CDR1 is DFQATT and CDR2 SNEGSKA.